The clone carrying this TCR beta chain was seen repeatedly, ten times or more. Its antigen is unidentified. Trimming stripped 0 bases from V and 7 bases from J, with 9 bases between. CDR3 length: 13 amino acids. Germline V lookup: CDR1 DFQATT, CDR2 SNEGSKA (reference sequence). The data are from a study of T-cell reconstitution after alpha-beta-depleted transplantation in children. Construction of the TCRbeta library involved unique molecular identifiers. TCRdb processed the PCR reads anew with MiXCR; each CDR3 protein has one entry. The sample shows around 300,000 distinct CDR3 sequences, approximately 10% of them seen only once. Findings and limits, study-wide: As was reported, about two months after transplant, alpha-beta T cells came from several hundred expanded graft clones. Newly generated T cells supplied most T-cell counts and diversity one year post-transplant. Some patients owed their high day-60 TCRbeta diversity to surviving recipient T cells and thymic progenitors.

The chain joins TRBV20-1 to TRBJ2-2; no clear D. Sequences were derived from peripheral blood, sampled 180 days after TCRalphabeta/CD19-depleted stem cell transplant. This clonotype was sampled from a male patient between 2 and 9 years old who had a stem cell transplant for chronic granulomatous disease, so the T cells may come from the graft donor. The CDR3 bases are TGCAGTGCTAGAGATGCCCGGGTCGGGGAGCTGTTTTTT. Protein product: CSARDARVGELFF.